The table lists the clone carrying this T cell receptor (beta chain) with many counts. Its antigen is not known. Documented treatment: approximately 9-day PBMC culture with coronavirus spike peptide pools or control peptides (ViraFEST assay). The culture of two million PBMCs per well included roughly 10 IU/ml IL-2 and roughly 10 ug/ml peptide pools. Germline assignment: CDR1 MNHNS and CDR2 SASEGT. The CDR3 has 15 residues. V was pared by 6 bases and J by 4 bases, with 10 bases of the junction left unmatched. This specimen belongs to a study of vaccination and CD4 T cells after COVID-19. In the study overall: For post-vaccine samples, collection took place a median approximately 77 days after dose two, ranging from 14 to 241. Whole-study results and caveats: Post-vaccination reactive clonotypes (median roughly 41) did not differ significantly from post-infection (21).

At the Johns Hopkins FTIC core, DNA taken from cultured CD4+ T cells was sequenced by way of the Oncomine TCR Beta short-read assay. TCRdb fed the PCR reads into MiXCR, producing one record per CDR3 protein. The table records around 8,000 distinct CDR3 sequences, 21% of them present only once. The TCR comes from a human donor who had recovered from COVID-19. This material consisted of CD4+ T cells from blood, cultured in vitro, taken after SARS-CoV-2 vaccination. The chain has TRBV6-1 and TRBJ2-7; 9 bases align to TRBD1. CDR3 residues: CASRPTGTGLYEQYF. Written as DNA, the CDR3 is TGTGCCAGCAGACCCACCGGGACAGGGCTATACGAGCAGTACTTC.